What follows describes a single TCR beta chain. Antigen specificity is unknown. The data were taken from a study of human T cells and chemical hapten exposure. General study findings and limits: Expanded TCR sets contained significantly more large CDR3 similarity clusters than controls.

CDR3 length: 12 residues. In the library, unique molecular identifiers were attached to individual cDNA molecules. TCRdb itself ran the RACE reads through MiXCR, one entry per CDR3 protein. The table records 240,000 or so distinct CDR3 sequences, about 8.6% of them present only once. Noted time point: pre-sensitization, week 0. This sample's treatment: therapeutic diphenylcyclopropenone sensitization with weekly scalp DPC. The specimen was whole blood, collected in connection with sensitization to the hapten diphenylcyclopropenone (DPC). J is TRBJ2-4 and V is TRBV21-1; the table names TRBD1, a call not compared with the DNA. TRBV21-1 counts as a pseudogene. The receptor's source is a middle-aged woman with alopecia areata. Some clones in this sample may be carry-over from other donors' samples. CDR3 nucleotides: TGTGCCAGCAGCAGAGGGGTGGACATTCAGTACTTC. This gives the protein CASSRGVDIQYF.